This TCR beta chain stems from a study of a mutant IDH1 vaccine in newly diagnosed glioma. Study context: The initiation of vaccination occurred 4-6 weeks after radiotherapy alone, or with temozolomide cycles. Therapy received beforehand was radiotherapy, temozolomide, or both, with most patients given both.

Time point reported: week 35, safety follow-up. Alongside topical imiquimod, each dose of vaccine comprised 300 ug of mutant IDH1 20-mer peptide. Tumors from donors were new WHO grade 3 or 4 IDH1-mutant astrocytomas with ATRX loss. Repertoires were generated with immunoSEQ multiplex PCR, while TCRdb's copy carries only in-frame clones and drops some. Among some 63,000 clones listed, around 74% were seen once. About this clone: What it binds is not known.

Germline loops: CDR1 SQVTM, CDR2 ANQGSEA. The V end lost 0 bases, the J end lost 1 base, and 12 bases lay between the germline ends. CDR3 length: 16 residues. The receptor's source is a man aged 50 to 59 with glioma. The material was PBMCs, obtained from a glioma patient whose treatment included an IDH1 peptide vaccine. The chain couples TRBV29-1 to TRBJ2-2, with D maybe TRBD1 (6 bases). The CDR3 DNA reads TGCAGCGTTGAAGAAGGGGGACGGGTGAACACCGGGGAGCTGTTTTTT. The encoded protein is CSVEEGGRVNTGELFF.